This TCR beta chain was retrieved from a study of OX40 agonist ivuxolimab in advanced cancers. For the study at large: Those treated in dose escalation had hepatocellular carcinoma, melanoma, renal cell cancer or head and neck cancer.

Sequenced by immunoSEQ multiplex PCR; TCRdb stores in-frame clones only, minus some. Among about 62,000 clones listed, 75% to 85% were seen once. Turning to this clone: Its antigen is not identified.

Notes on the study in general: CD8+ T cells (on average) carried more expanded clones than CD4+ T cells.

This CDR3 spans 14 amino acids. Germline assignment: CDR1 SGHRS and CDR2 YFSETQ. With V trimmed by 4 bases and J by 7 bases, 5 bases remained unmatched. This TCR derives from an adult with an advanced solid tumor such as melanoma, head and neck, liver or kidney cancer. This specimen consisted of CD4+ or CD8+ T cells sorted from blood, obtained in a trial of the OX40 agonist ivuxolimab. This sequence joins TRBV5-1 and TRBJ2-2, with 9 nucleotides matching TRBD1. The CDR3 nucleotides read TGCGCCAGCAGCCCGGGACAGGGTAGCGGGGAGCTGTTTTTT. Translated: CASSPGQGSGELFF.